These 22 T cell receptor beta chains share one sample of origin, sequenced in a study of early T cells in non-severe SARS-CoV-2 infection. TCRdb reanalysed the 5' RACE reads using MiXCR and keeps one entry per CDR3 protein. The table shows some 67,000 distinct CDR3 sequences, with roughly 13% occurring only once. Sequenced material: whole blood. These receptors were obtained from an adult who was a healthcare worker with PCR-confirmed SARS-CoV-2 infection or an uninfected control (not recorded which).

This rearrangement joins TRBV20-1 to TRBJ2-7; 9 bases align to TRBD1. This CDR3 comprises 12 residues. The V segment lost 6 bases and the J segment 3 bases; nucleotides outside the gene matches: 3. The germline CDR1 and CDR2 sequences are DFQATT and SNEGSKA (reference sequence). The CDR3 DNA follows: TGCAGTGCCCCGGGACAGGGCTACGAGCAGTACTTC. Amino acid sequence: CSAPGQGYEQYF.

The gene calls are TRBV12-3 or TRBV12-4 and TRBJ1-4, with D uncertain. The CDR3 spans 13 residues. Trimming pared 6 bases from V and 7 bases from J, leaving 12 bases between. In DNA form, the CDR3 reads TGTGCCAGCAGGACCGGACGGGCTGAAAAACTGTTTTTT. Protein sequence: CASRTGRAEKLFF.

This clonotype has ten or more counts. The rearrangement joins TRBV2 to TRBJ1-1, with TRBD1 matching over 10 bases. V shed 5 bases and J 5 bases; nucleotides not matched to a gene: 5. The germline V gene encodes CDR1 SNHLY and CDR2 FYNNEI. The CDR3 runs 14 residues. DNA for the CDR3: TGTGCCAGCAGTTCCCGGGACAGGGGAACTGAAGCTTTCTTT. It specifies CASSSRDRGTEAFF.

The chain combines TRBV7-8 with TRBJ1-5; possible D gene TRBD1, 5 bases. The germline V and J ends were trimmed by 5 bases and 6 bases, with 11 bases remaining between them. Per the germline V gene, CDR1 is SGHVS and CDR2 is FQNEAQ. The CDR3 consists of 13 residues. The CDR3 nucleotides read TGTGCCAGCAGCCCCGGTAGGGGTCAGCCCCAGCATTTT. It specifies CASSPGRGQPQHF.

In its sample, this clonotype was seen once. The gene calls are TRBV6-5 and TRBJ2-7, with D possibly being TRBD1 or TRBD2 (5 bases each). Trimming cost V 10 bases and J 0 bases, with 16 bases left between them. CDR1 is MNHEY and CDR2 is SVGAGI in the germline V gene. This CDR3 comprises 14 residues. CDR3 sequence: CATEAPGASYEQYF. In DNA, the CDR3 is TGTGCCACCGAAGCCCCCGGGGCCTCCTACGAGCAGTACTTC.

By share, this clonotype ranks as medium-sized. The chain couples TRBV6-5 to TRBJ2-7; 7 bases align to TRBD1. V shed 6 bases, J shed 3 bases, and the junction held 2 bases outside the gene matches. Germline lookup yields CDR1 MNHEY and CDR2 SVGAGI. This CDR3 has 12 amino acids. This CDR3 reads CASRGTVYEQYF. Here the CDR3 DNA reads TGTGCCAGCAGAGGGACAGTCTACGAGCAGTACTTC.

This chain uses TRBV29-1 with TRBJ1-2, with 10 bases lining up with TRBD1. There are 14 residues in the CDR3. V was clipped by 6 bases and J by 5 bases; unmatched bases: 9. The germline CDR1 and CDR2 sequences are SQVTM and ANQGSEA. The CDR3 protein is CSVVTGGDGYGYTF. CDR3 coding DNA: TGCAGCGTGGTGACAGGGGGCGATGGGTATGGCTACACCTTC.

In its sample, this clonotype was seen a few times. The chain uses TRBV12-3 or TRBV12-4 and TRBJ1-1; D call uncertain. The CDR3 loop spans 13 amino acids. Trimming stripped 5 bases from V and 1 base from J, with 8 bases between. CDR3 loop: CASSIGPNTEAFF. Here the CDR3 DNA reads TGTGCCAGCAGTATAGGTCCGAACACTGAAGCTTTCTTT.

V and J are TRBV9 and TRBJ2-1, with 8 bases aligning to TRBD2. Germline V CDR1 and CDR2: SGDLS, YYNGEE. This CDR3 contains 15 residues. Unmatched junction bases numbered 11, after V lost 4 bases and J lost 8 bases. The CDR3 is CASSPRRGAFDEQFF. CDR3 sequence (DNA): TGTGCCAGCAGCCCCCGGCGGGGGGCCTTCGATGAGCAGTTCTTC.

The V and J genes are TRBV7-2 and TRBJ1-6; D may be TRBD1 (5 bases). Trimming stripped 5 bases from V and 10 bases from J, with 18 bases between. CDR3 length: 15 amino acids. Germline assignment: CDR1 SGHTA and CDR2 FQGNSA. The CDR3 region is CASSPSRGGYSPLHF. CDR3 nucleotides: TGTGCCAGCAGCCCCTCGAGGGGAGGATACTCACCCCTCCACTTT.

The genes are TRBV4-1 and TRBJ1-2; no firm D call. CDR1 is MGHRA, CDR2 YSYEKL, per germline. Trimming shortened V by 3 bases and J by 1 base, and 12 bases separated the two germline ends. CDR3 size: 15 residues. The CDR3 DNA follows: TGCGCCAGCAGCCACGCGGGCAGCCTTAACTATGGCTACACCTTC. Its protein product is CASSHAGSLNYGYTF.

A few counts support this clonotype. J is TRBJ2-3 and V is TRBV20-1; 10 nucleotides align to TRBD2. CDR1 DFQATT and CDR2 SNEGSKA come from the germline V gene (reference sequence). This CDR3 region has 13 residues. V dropped 6 bases and J dropped 4; count of bases not matched to a gene: 4. CDR3 coding DNA: TGCAGTGCCCCAGCGGGGGGGGCAGATACGCAGTATTTT. It encodes CSAPAGGADTQYF.

There are a few counts of this clonotype. The chain combines TRBV10-3 with TRBJ2-3, with D perhaps matching TRBD1 (5 bases). Trimming left V 9 bases short and J 6 bases short, with 19 bases between. The CDR3 has 14 residues. CDR1 ENHRY and CDR2 SYGVKD come from the germline V gene. CDR3 region: CAMTRGPKTDTQYF. CDR3 DNA: TGTGCCATGACAAGGGGCCCAAAAACGGATACGCAGTATTTT.

In this sample, this clonotype turned up a few times. The CDR3 here is CASSSTRNEQFF. CDR3 sequence (DNA): TGCGCCAGCAGCTCCACCAGGAATGAGCAGTTCTTC. The chain has TRBV5-1 and TRBJ2-1; D is uncertain. Germline V gene sequence: CDR1 SGHRS, CDR2 YFSETQ. There are 12 residues in the CDR3. V was pared by 3 bases and J by 7 bases, with 8 bases between.

As for this clonotype: A much more abundant neighbour one base away suggests this may be a read error. V gene TRBV12-3 or TRBV12-4 combines with J gene TRBJ2-7; either TRBD1 or TRBD2 may fit D (8 bases each). The CDR3 loop spans 18 amino acids. The CDR3 spells CASSLRSSGTGLSCEQYF. The CDR3, as DNA: TGTGCCAGCAGTTTAAGGAGTAGCGGGACAGGCCTATCCTGCGAGCAGTACTTC.

The sample holds a few counts of this clonotype. This sequence joins TRBV7-7 and TRBJ2-2, with 9 nucleotides matching TRBD2. The CDR3 runs 15 residues. CDR1 is SSHAT, CDR2 FNYEAQ, per germline (reference sequence). The J segment lost 4 bases and the V segment lost 5 bases, leaving 5 bases of the junction unmatched. The CDR3 sequence: CASSPLAGVTGELFF. As DNA, the CDR3 is TGTGCCAGCAGCCCCTTAGCGGGGGTCACCGGGGAGCTGTTTTTT.

The genes are TRBV29-1 and TRBJ2-3; TRBD2 might be the D (6 bases). Germline CDR1 reads SQVTM; CDR2 reads ANQGSEA. The CDR3 is 14 amino acids. Trimming stripped 5 bases from V and 1 base from J, with 13 bases between. Written as DNA, the CDR3 is TGCAGCGTTCGGGGGACCACCCGCACAGATACGCAGTATTTT. Residues: CSVRGTTRTDTQYF.

About this clonotype itself: This clone may be a read error of a much larger clone one base away. The V call is TRBV12-3 or TRBV12-4, the J call TRBJ1-3; weak D call: TRBD1 (6 bases). The length of the CDR3 is 15 residues. The V gene lost 6 bases and the J gene lost 2 bases, with 14 bases spanning the gap. The CDR3 reads CASSQRGATGNTIYF. The DNA of the CDR3 is TGTGCCAGCAGCCAGAGGGGGGCGACTGGAAACACCATATATTTT.

At least ten counts were recorded for this clonotype. V is TRBV28 and J is TRBJ2-3; D is perhaps TRBD2 (6 bases). V was pared by 5 bases and J by 0 bases, with 9 bases between. The V gene's germline CDR1 is MDHEN and CDR2 SYDVKM. The CDR3 has 14 amino acids. CDR3 nucleotides: TGTGCCAGCAGTCCCGGGACTAGCACAGATACGCAGTATTTT. Translating gives CASSPGTSTDTQYF.

The chain recombines TRBV7-8 with TRBJ1-2; D uncertain. Trimming stripped 5 bases from V and 8 bases from J, with 15 bases between. This CDR3 comprises 13 residues. Per the germline V gene, CDR1 is SGHVS and CDR2 is FQNEAQ. The CDR3 DNA sequence: TGTGCCAGCAGCCCTACTCTAAGTCGCGGCTACACCTTC. Translated, it gives CASSPTLSRGYTF.

V gene TRBV7-6 combines with J gene TRBJ1-3, with D possibly TRBD1 on 5 matching bases. The ends were cut back, 1 base at V and 1 base at J, with 20 bases in the middle. There are 19 residues in the CDR3. CDR1 is SGHVS, CDR2 FNYEAQ, per germline. CDR3 nucleotide sequence: TGTGCCAGCAGCTTAGGGGGACCGTTGACTTCCAAATCTGGAAACACCATATATTTT. The encoded protein is CASSLGGPLTSKSGNTIYF.

V and J are TRBV20-1 and TRBJ1-2; unclear D gene. This CDR3 is built from 14 residues. V was cut by 0 bases and J by 1 base, with 9 bases left in between. Germline CDR1 is DFQATT and CDR2 is SNEGSKA (reference sequence). This chain's CDR3 is CSARDLRDNYGYTF. The CDR3 DNA follows: TGCAGTGCTAGAGATCTTCGGGATAACTATGGCTACACCTTC.